A few counts support the clone carrying this TCR beta chain. No antigen is known for it. This record belongs to a study of response to subunit inactivated influenza vaccine. The study, taken as a whole, reports: The study's authors posited that every seasonal influenza vaccination enlists few new T cells.

V was trimmed by 6 bases and J by 5 bases, leaving 14 bases between them. CDR1 ENHRY and CDR2 SYGVKD come from the germline V gene. The CDR3 is 13 residues long. TCRdb independently ran MiXCR on the RT-PCR reads; one entry per CDR3 protein. The top ten hold approximately 14% of the sample, which has over 450,000 distinct CDR3 sequences, roughly 13% seen once. The material was PBMCs from blood, obtained about 40 days after vaccination. J is TRBJ2-7 and V is TRBV10-3, with D perhaps matching TRBD1 (5 bases). The clonotype was recovered from a man aged 50 to 59 who received an inactivated influenza vaccine. CDR3 protein: CAISQGTFDEQYF. The CDR3 DNA reads TGTGCCATCAGCCAGGGTACATTCGACGAGCAGTACTTC.